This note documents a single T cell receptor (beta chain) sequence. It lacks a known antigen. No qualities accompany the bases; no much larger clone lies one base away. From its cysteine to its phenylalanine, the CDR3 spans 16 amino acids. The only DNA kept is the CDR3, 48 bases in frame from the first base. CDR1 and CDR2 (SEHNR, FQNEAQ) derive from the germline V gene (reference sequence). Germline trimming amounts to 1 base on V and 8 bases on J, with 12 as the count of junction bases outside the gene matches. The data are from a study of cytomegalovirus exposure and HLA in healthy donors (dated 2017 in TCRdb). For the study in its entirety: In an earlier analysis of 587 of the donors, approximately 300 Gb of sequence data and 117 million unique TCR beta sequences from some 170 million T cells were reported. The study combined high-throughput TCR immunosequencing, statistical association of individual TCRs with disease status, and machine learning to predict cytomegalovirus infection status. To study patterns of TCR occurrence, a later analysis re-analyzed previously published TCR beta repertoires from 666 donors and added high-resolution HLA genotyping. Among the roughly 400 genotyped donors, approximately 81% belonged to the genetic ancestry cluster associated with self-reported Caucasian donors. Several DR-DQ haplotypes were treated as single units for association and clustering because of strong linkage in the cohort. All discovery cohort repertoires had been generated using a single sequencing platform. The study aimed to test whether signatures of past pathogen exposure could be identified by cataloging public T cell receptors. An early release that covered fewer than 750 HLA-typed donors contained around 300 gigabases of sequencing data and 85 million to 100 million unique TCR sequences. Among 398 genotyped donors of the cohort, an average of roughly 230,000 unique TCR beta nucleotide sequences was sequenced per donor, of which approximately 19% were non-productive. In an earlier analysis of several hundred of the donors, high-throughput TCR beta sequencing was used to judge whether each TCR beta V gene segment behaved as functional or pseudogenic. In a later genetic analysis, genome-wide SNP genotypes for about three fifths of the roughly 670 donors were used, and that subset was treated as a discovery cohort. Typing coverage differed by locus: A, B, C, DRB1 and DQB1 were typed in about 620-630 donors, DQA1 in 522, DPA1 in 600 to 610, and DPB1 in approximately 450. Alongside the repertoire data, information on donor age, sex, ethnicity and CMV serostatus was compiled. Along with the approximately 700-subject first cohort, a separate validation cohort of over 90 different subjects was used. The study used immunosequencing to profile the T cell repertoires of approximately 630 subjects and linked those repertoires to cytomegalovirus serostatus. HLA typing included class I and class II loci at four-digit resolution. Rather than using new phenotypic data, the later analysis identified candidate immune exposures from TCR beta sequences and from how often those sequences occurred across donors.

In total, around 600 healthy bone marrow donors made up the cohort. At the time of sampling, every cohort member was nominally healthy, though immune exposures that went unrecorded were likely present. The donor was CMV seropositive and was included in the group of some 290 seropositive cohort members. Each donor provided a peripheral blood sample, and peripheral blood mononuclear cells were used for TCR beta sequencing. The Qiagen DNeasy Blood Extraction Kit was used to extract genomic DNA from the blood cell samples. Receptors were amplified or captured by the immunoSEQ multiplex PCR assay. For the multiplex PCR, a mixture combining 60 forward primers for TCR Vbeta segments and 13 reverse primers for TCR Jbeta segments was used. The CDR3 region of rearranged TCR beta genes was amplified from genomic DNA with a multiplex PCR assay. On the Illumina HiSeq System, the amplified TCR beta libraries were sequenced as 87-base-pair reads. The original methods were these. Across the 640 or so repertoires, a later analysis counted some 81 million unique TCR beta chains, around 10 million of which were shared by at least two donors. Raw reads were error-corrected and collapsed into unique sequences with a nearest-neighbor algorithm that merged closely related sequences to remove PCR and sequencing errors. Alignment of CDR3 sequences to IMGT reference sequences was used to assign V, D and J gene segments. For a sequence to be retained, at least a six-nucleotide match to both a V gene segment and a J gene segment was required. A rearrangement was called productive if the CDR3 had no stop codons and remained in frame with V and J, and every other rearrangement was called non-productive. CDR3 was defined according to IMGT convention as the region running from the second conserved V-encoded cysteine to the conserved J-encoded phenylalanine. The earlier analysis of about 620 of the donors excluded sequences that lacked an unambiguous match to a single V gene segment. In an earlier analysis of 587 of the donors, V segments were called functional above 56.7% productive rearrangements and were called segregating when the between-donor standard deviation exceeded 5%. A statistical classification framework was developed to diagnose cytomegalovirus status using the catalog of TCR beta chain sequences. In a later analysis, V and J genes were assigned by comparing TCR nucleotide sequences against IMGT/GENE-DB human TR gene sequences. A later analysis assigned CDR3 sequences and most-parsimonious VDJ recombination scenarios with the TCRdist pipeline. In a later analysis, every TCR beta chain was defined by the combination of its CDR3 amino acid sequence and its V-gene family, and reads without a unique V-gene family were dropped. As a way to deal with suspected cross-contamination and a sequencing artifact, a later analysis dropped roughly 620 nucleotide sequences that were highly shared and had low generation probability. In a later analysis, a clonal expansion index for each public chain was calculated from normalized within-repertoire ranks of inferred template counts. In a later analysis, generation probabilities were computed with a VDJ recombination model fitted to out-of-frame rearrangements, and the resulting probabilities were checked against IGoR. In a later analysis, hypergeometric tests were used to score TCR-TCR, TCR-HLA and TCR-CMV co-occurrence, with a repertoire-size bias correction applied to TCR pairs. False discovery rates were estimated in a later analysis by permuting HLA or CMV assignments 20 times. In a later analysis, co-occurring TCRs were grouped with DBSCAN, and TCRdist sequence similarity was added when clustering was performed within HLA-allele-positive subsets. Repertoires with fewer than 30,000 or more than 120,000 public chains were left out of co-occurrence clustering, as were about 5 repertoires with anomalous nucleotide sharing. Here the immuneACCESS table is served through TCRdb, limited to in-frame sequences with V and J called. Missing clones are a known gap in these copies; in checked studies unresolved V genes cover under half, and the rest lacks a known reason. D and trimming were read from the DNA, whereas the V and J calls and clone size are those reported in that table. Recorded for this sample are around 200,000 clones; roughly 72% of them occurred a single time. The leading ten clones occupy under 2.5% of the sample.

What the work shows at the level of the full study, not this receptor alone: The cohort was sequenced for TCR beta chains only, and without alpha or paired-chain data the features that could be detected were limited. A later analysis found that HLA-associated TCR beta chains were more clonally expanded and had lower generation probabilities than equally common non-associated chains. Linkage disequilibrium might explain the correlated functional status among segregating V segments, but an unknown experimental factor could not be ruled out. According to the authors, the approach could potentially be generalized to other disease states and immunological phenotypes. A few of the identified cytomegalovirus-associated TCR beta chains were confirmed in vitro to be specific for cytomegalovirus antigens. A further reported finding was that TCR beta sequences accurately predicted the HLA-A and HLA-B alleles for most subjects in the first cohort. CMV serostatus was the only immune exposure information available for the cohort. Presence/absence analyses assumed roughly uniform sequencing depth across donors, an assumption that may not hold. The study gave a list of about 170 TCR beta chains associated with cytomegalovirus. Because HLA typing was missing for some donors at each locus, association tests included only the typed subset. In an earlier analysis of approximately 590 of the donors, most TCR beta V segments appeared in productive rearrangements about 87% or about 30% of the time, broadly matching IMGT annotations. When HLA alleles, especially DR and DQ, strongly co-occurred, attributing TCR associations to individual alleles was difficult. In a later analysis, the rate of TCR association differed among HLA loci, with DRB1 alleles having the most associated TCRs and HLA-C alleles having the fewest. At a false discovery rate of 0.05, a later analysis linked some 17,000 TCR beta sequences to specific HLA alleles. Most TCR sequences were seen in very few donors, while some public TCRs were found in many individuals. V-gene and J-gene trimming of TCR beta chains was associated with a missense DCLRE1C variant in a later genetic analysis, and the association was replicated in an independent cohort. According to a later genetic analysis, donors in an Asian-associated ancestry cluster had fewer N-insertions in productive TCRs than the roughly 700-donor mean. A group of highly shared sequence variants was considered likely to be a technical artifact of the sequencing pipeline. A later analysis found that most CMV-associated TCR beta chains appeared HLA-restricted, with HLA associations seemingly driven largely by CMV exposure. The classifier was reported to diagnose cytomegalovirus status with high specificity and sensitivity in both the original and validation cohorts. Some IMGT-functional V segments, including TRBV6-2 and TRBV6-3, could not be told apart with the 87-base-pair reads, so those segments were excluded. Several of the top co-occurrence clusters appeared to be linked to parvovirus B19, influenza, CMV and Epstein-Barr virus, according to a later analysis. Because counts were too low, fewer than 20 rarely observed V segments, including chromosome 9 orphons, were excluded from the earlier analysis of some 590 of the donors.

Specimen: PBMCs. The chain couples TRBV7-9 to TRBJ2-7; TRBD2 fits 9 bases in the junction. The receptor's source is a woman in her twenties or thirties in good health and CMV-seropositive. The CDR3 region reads CASSLGSETSGFKQYF. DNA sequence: TGTGCCAGCAGCTTAGGGTCTGAGACTAGCGGTTTCAAGCAGTACTTC.